This T cell receptor beta chain was sequenced in a study of cytomegalovirus exposure and HLA in healthy donors. Overall study results and limits: The tendency of first-cohort TCR clusters to co-occur in the 120 validation repertoires was identified by a subsequent analysis.

Only in-frame clones appear in the TCRdb table, and some are missing; sequencing was by immunoSEQ multiplex PCR. The sample has about 120,000 clones, roughly 83% seen once. This clone was found a few times. The antigen is undetermined. The CDR3 sequence is 14 residues long. V was trimmed by 1 base and J by 5 bases, leaving 11 bases between them. Germline CDR1 LNHDA, CDR2 SQIVND (reference sequence). The chain employs TRBV19 and TRBJ2-5; weak D call: TRBD1 (6 bases). Input material: PBMCs. This receptor was obtained from a man between 18 and 35 years old in good health and CMV-seronegative. The CDR3 reads CASSIAGGLETQYF. In nucleotides, the CDR3 is TGTGCCAGTAGTATAGCTGGGGGCCTGGAGACCCAGTACTTC.